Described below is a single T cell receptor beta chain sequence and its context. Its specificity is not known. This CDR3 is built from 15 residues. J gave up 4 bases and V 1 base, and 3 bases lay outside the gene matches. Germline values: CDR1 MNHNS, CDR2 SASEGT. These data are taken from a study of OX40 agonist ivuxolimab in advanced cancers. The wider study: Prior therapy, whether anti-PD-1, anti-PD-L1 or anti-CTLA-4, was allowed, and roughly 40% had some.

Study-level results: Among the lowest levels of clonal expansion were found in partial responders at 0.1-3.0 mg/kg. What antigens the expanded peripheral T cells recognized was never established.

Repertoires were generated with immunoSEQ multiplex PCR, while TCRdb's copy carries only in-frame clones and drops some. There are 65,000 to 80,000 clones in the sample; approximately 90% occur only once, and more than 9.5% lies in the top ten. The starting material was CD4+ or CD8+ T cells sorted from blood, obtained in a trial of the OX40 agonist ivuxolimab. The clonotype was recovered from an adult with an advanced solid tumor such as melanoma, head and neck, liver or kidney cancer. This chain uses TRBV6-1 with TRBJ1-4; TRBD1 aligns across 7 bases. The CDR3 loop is CASSEVGQSNEKLFF. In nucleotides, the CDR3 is TGTGCCAGCAGTGAAGTGGGACAGAGTAATGAAAAACTGTTTTTT.